This is a list of T cell receptor beta chains from one sample in a study of T cells after yellow fever vaccination. TCRdb processed the 5' RACE reads anew with MiXCR; each CDR3 protein has one entry. The sample includes over 45,000 distinct CDR3 sequences, approximately 6.9% of them seen just once. This sample comprised CD8+ T cells sorted from PBMCs, obtained on the day of the first yellow fever vaccination. The receptors were gathered from a man aged 18 to 30 who received the YFV17D yellow fever vaccine. Both conserved end residues are part of each CDR3. A D gene is named only where the DNA matches it firmly. A clone size is listed for some rows: how often the clone was seen (once, few, many), or a class if it is expanded.

j_call: TRBJ2-5; clone_size: many; v_call: TRBV4-1; d_call: TRBD2; cdr3_aa: CASSRRLAGTQETQYF; cdr3_nt: TGCGCCAGCAGCCGTCGGCTAGCGGGGACCCAAGAGACCCAGTACTTC
j_call: TRBJ1-2; clone_size: .; v_call: TRBV29-1; d_call: .; cdr3_aa: CSVPHRRNYGYTF; cdr3_nt: TGCAGCGTCCCGCACCGACGGAACTATGGCTACACCTTC
j_call: TRBJ2-7; clone_size: .; v_call: TRBV18; d_call: TRBD1; cdr3_aa: CASSRGTGWDEQYF; cdr3_nt: TGTGCCAGCTCACGCGGGACAGGGTGGGACGAGCAGTACTTC
j_call: TRBJ1-1; clone_size: few; v_call: TRBV5-1; d_call: TRBD1; cdr3_aa: CASSWRQGDKTEAFF; cdr3_nt: TGCGCCAGCAGCTGGAGGCAGGGGGACAAGACTGAAGCTTTCTTT
j_call: TRBJ2-3; clone_size: few; v_call: TRBV7-9; d_call: .; cdr3_aa: CAGGGAQYF; cdr3_nt: TGTGCCGGAGGGGGGGCGCAGTATTTT
j_call: TRBJ2-1; clone_size: .; v_call: TRBV11-1; d_call: .; cdr3_aa: CASSLGTRGNNEQFF; cdr3_nt: TGTGCCAGCAGCTTAGGAACCAGGGGAAACAATGAGCAGTTCTTC
j_call: TRBJ2-5; clone_size: many; v_call: TRBV29-1; d_call: .; cdr3_aa: CSALGLTQYF; cdr3_nt: TGCAGCGCCCTGGGGCTGACCCAGTACTTC
j_call: TRBJ2-1; clone_size: .; v_call: TRBV5-5; d_call: .; cdr3_aa: CASSLGRVSYNEQFF; cdr3_nt: TGTGCCAGCAGCTTGGGGAGGGTCTCCTACAATGAGCAGTTCTTC
j_call: TRBJ2-5; clone_size: .; v_call: TRBV12-3/TRBV12-4; d_call: .; cdr3_aa: CASRSSGEGETQYF; cdr3_nt: TGTGCCAGCCGTTCTTCAGGGGAAGGAGAGACCCAGTACTTC
j_call: TRBJ1-5; clone_size: .; v_call: TRBV28; d_call: TRBD1; cdr3_aa: CASSWQGVRNQPQHF; cdr3_nt: TGTGCCAGCAGTTGGCAGGGGGTACGGAATCAGCCCCAGCATTTT
j_call: TRBJ1-4; clone_size: many; v_call: TRBV6-2/TRBV6-3; d_call: TRBD1; cdr3_aa: CASATGTEKLFF; cdr3_nt: TGTGCCAGCGCGACAGGGACCGAAAAACTGTTTTTT
j_call: TRBJ2-6; clone_size: .; v_call: TRBV5-4; d_call: .; cdr3_aa: CASSLGSTGANVLTF; cdr3_nt: TGTGCCAGCAGCTTGGGTTCGACTGGGGCCAACGTCCTGACTTTC
j_call: TRBJ2-1; clone_size: .; v_call: TRBV7-9; d_call: .; cdr3_aa: CASSPTGGYEQFF; cdr3_nt: TGTGCCAGCAGCCCTACGGGGGGCTATGAGCAGTTCTTC
j_call: TRBJ2-3; clone_size: .; v_call: TRBV30; d_call: .; cdr3_aa: CAWSVLSPDTQYF; cdr3_nt: TGTGCCTGGAGTGTACTCAGTCCAGATACGCAGTATTTT
j_call: TRBJ2-7; clone_size: few; v_call: TRBV28; d_call: TRBD1; cdr3_aa: CASSFPGTGYEQYF; cdr3_nt: TGTGCCAGCAGTTTCCCTGGGACAGGCTACGAGCAGTACTTC
j_call: TRBJ2-1; clone_size: .; v_call: TRBV20-1; d_call: TRBD1; cdr3_aa: CSAETGTGRNEQFF; cdr3_nt: TGCAGTGCTGAAACCGGGACAGGGCGCAATGAGCAGTTCTTC
j_call: TRBJ1-4; clone_size: many; v_call: TRBV24-1; d_call: TRBD1; cdr3_aa: CATSDSGTGVEKLFF; cdr3_nt: TGTGCCACCAGTGATTCCGGGACAGGGGTTGAAAAACTGTTTTTT
j_call: TRBJ2-2; clone_size: .; v_call: TRBV5-6; d_call: .; cdr3_aa: CASSDLGGVGAGELFF; cdr3_nt: TGTGCCAGCAGCGATCTAGGGGGAGTCGGGGCCGGGGAGCTGTTTTTT
j_call: TRBJ1-2; clone_size: many; v_call: TRBV12-3/TRBV12-4; d_call: TRBD1; cdr3_aa: CASSSTGSYGYTF; cdr3_nt: TGTGCCAGCAGTTCGACAGGGTCCTATGGCTACACCTTC
j_call: TRBJ1-6; clone_size: few; v_call: TRBV7-2; d_call: .; cdr3_aa: CASSPSGRGLTSPLHF; cdr3_nt: TGTGCCAGCAGCCCCTCGGGACGTGGGCTTACTTCACCCCTCCACTTT
j_call: TRBJ2-1; clone_size: few; v_call: TRBV6-2/TRBV6-3; d_call: TRBD2; cdr3_aa: CASSYSTSGGKKDEQFF; cdr3_nt: TGTGCCAGCAGTTACTCAACTAGCGGGGGGAAAAAGGATGAGCAGTTCTTC
j_call: TRBJ2-5; clone_size: many; v_call: TRBV11-2; d_call: .; cdr3_aa: CASSLGVGDQETQYF; cdr3_nt: TGTGCCAGCAGCTTAGGGGTCGGGGACCAAGAGACCCAGTACTTC
j_call: TRBJ2-3; clone_size: many; v_call: TRBV4-1; d_call: TRBD2; cdr3_aa: CASLAPGGSTDTQYF; cdr3_nt: TGCGCCTCCCTGGCCCCGGGGGGGAGCACAGATACGCAGTATTTT
j_call: TRBJ2-7; clone_size: many; v_call: TRBV7-9; d_call: TRBD1; cdr3_aa: CASSSLDRGREQYF; cdr3_nt: TGTGCCAGCAGCTCTCTCGACAGGGGGCGCGAGCAGTACTTC
j_call: TRBJ2-6; clone_size: .; v_call: TRBV11-1; d_call: TRBD1; cdr3_aa: CASSLVDRGIAGANVLTF; cdr3_nt: TGTGCCAGCAGCTTAGTCGACAGGGGGATCGCTGGGGCCAACGTCCTGACTTTC
j_call: TRBJ2-1; clone_size: few; v_call: TRBV5-5; d_call: .; cdr3_aa: CASGPGVRHNEQFF; cdr3_nt: TGTGCCAGCGGCCCCGGGGTACGGCACAATGAGCAGTTCTTC
j_call: TRBJ1-1; clone_size: many; v_call: TRBV14; d_call: TRBD1; cdr3_aa: CASSLTGLGNTEAFF; cdr3_nt: TGTGCCAGCAGCTTGACAGGGCTAGGGAACACTGAAGCTTTCTTT
j_call: TRBJ2-1; clone_size: few; v_call: TRBV4-3; d_call: TRBD2; cdr3_aa: CASSPGLAGGNEQFF; cdr3_nt: TGCGCCAGCAGCCCAGGACTAGCGGGGGGGAATGAGCAGTTCTTC
j_call: TRBJ2-1; clone_size: few; v_call: TRBV19; d_call: TRBD1; cdr3_aa: CASTPGQGHNEQFF; cdr3_nt: TGTGCCAGTACTCCGGGACAGGGTCACAATGAGCAGTTCTTC
j_call: TRBJ2-3; clone_size: many; v_call: TRBV11-2; d_call: TRBD2; cdr3_aa: CASSHSPYGGGPTDTQYF; cdr3_nt: TGTGCCAGCAGCCACTCCCCCTATGGCGGGGGGCCCACAGATACGCAGTATTTT
j_call: TRBJ1-4; clone_size: .; v_call: TRBV5-1; d_call: .; cdr3_aa: CASSAGILYNEKLFF; cdr3_nt: TGCGCCAGCAGCGCAGGCATCTTGTATAATGAAAAACTGTTTTTT
j_call: TRBJ2-2; clone_size: few; v_call: TRBV4-2; d_call: TRBD2; cdr3_aa: CASSQDGPGGTGELFF; cdr3_nt: TGTGCCAGCAGCCAAGATGGCCCGGGGGGCACCGGGGAGCTGTTTTTT
j_call: TRBJ2-5; clone_size: few; v_call: TRBV7-2; d_call: .; cdr3_aa: CASSWEIRDPTQYF; cdr3_nt: TGTGCCAGCAGCTGGGAGATTAGGGACCCCACCCAGTACTTC
j_call: TRBJ1-1; clone_size: many; v_call: TRBV6-2/TRBV6-3; d_call: .; cdr3_aa: CASSPGWGGEAFF; cdr3_nt: TGTGCCAGCAGTCCCGGTTGGGGTGGTGAAGCTTTCTTT
j_call: TRBJ2-2; clone_size: many; v_call: TRBV25-1; d_call: .; cdr3_aa: CARQGREERGTGELFF; cdr3_nt: TGTGCCAGACAGGGCAGGGAGGAACGTGGGACCGGGGAGCTGTTTTTT
j_call: TRBJ1-6; clone_size: few; v_call: TRBV7-9; d_call: .; cdr3_aa: CASSLAGLLYSPLHF; cdr3_nt: TGTGCCAGCAGCTTAGCGGGTTTGTTGTATTCACCCCTCCACTTT
j_call: TRBJ1-6; clone_size: .; v_call: TRBV7-2; d_call: TRBD1; cdr3_aa: CASSFLTGRNSPLHF; cdr3_nt: TGTGCCAGCAGCTTCTTGACAGGGCGTAATTCACCCCTCCACTTT
j_call: TRBJ2-4; clone_size: few; v_call: TRBV28; d_call: TRBD1; cdr3_aa: CASSLDRGLDIQYF; cdr3_nt: TGTGCCAGCAGTTTGGACAGGGGGCTGGACATTCAGTACTTC
j_call: TRBJ1-1; clone_size: many; v_call: TRBV27; d_call: TRBD1; cdr3_aa: CASSPARRDRNTEAFF; cdr3_nt: TGTGCCAGCAGCCCCGCCCGCCGGGACAGGAACACTGAAGCTTTCTTT
j_call: TRBJ2-3; clone_size: .; v_call: TRBV12-3/TRBV12-4; d_call: TRBD2; cdr3_aa: CASSWPGLGTLGTQYF; cdr3_nt: TGTGCCAGCAGTTGGCCGGGACTAGGCACACTCGGTACGCAGTATTTT
j_call: TRBJ1-1; clone_size: .; v_call: TRBV2; d_call: .; cdr3_aa: CASPDRYTEAFF; cdr3_nt: TGTGCCAGCCCCGACAGGTACACTGAAGCTTTCTTT
j_call: TRBJ1-1; clone_size: few; v_call: TRBV5-1; d_call: .; cdr3_aa: CASSWGTRSDTEAFF; cdr3_nt: TGCGCCAGCAGCTGGGGGACTAGGTCTGACACTGAAGCTTTCTTT
j_call: TRBJ1-5; clone_size: many; v_call: TRBV24-1; d_call: .; cdr3_aa: CATSGLTVAGPQHF; cdr3_nt: TGTGCCACCAGTGGTTTGACGGTCGCCGGGCCCCAGCATTTT
j_call: TRBJ1-2; clone_size: many; v_call: TRBV12-3/TRBV12-4; d_call: .; cdr3_aa: CASSSGIGPDGYTF; cdr3_nt: TGTGCCAGCAGTTCGGGGATTGGTCCGGATGGCTACACCTTC
j_call: TRBJ1-2; clone_size: many; v_call: TRBV6-5; d_call: .; cdr3_aa: CASSSHRDLRRDYGYTF; cdr3_nt: TGTGCCAGCAGTTCCCACCGGGACCTCAGAAGGGACTATGGCTACACCTTC
j_call: TRBJ2-3; clone_size: .; v_call: TRBV24-1; d_call: .; cdr3_aa: CATSALKTDVIDTQYF; cdr3_nt: TGTGCCACCAGTGCGCTAAAGACAGACGTCATCGATACGCAGTATTTT
j_call: TRBJ2-3; clone_size: many; v_call: TRBV5-5; d_call: TRBD1; cdr3_aa: CASSSGQGVTDTQYF; cdr3_nt: TGTGCCAGCAGCTCCGGACAGGGTGTCACAGATACGCAGTATTTT
j_call: TRBJ1-1; clone_size: few; v_call: TRBV5-6; d_call: TRBD1; cdr3_aa: CASSLGTGLMNTEAFF; cdr3_nt: TGTGCCAGCAGCCTGGGGACAGGGCTTATGAACACTGAAGCTTTCTTT
j_call: TRBJ1-4; clone_size: .; v_call: TRBV12-3/TRBV12-4; d_call: .; cdr3_aa: CASSFGGGKEKLFF; cdr3_nt: TGTGCCAGCAGTTTTGGAGGGGGAAAGGAAAAACTGTTTTTT
j_call: TRBJ1-5; clone_size: many; v_call: TRBV24-1; d_call: .; cdr3_aa: CATPQGDYSNQPQHF; cdr3_nt: TGTGCCACCCCTCAGGGTGACTATAGCAATCAGCCCCAGCATTTT
j_call: TRBJ2-2; clone_size: .; v_call: TRBV6-1; d_call: .; cdr3_aa: CASSPRELYRAGELFF; cdr3_nt: TGTGCCAGCAGCCCCAGGGAATTGTATCGGGCCGGGGAGCTGTTTTTT
j_call: TRBJ2-1; clone_size: many; v_call: TRBV12-3/TRBV12-4; d_call: TRBD2; cdr3_aa: CASCSGTSGGNEQFF; cdr3_nt: TGTGCCAGCTGCTCCGGGACTAGCGGGGGGAATGAGCAGTTCTTC
j_call: TRBJ1-3; clone_size: few; v_call: TRBV4-2; d_call: .; cdr3_aa: CASSQEVLRGTGNTIYF; cdr3_nt: TGTGCCAGCAGCCAAGAGGTTCTTAGGGGTACTGGAAACACCATATATTTT
j_call: TRBJ2-1; clone_size: many; v_call: TRBV11-2; d_call: .; cdr3_aa: CASSWAGGTETSYNEQFF; cdr3_nt: TGTGCCAGCAGCTGGGCCGGCGGAACCGAGACGAGTTACAATGAGCAGTTCTTC